The source of this T cell receptor beta chain is a study of shared clonotypes between healthy human individuals (dated by TCRdb to about 2020). About the investigation overall: The cohort comprised a couple of women and three men aged 18 to 49 years. For each donor, three plates each were used for CD4 naive and CD4 memory, two plates were used for CD8 naive, and one plate was used for CD8 memory. The study deeply sequenced blood TCR repertoires of about 5 healthy adults to estimate repertoire size and the extent of clonotype sharing between individuals. To increase sequencing depth and limit assay-specific biases, TCR repertoire library preparation and sequencing were carried out by different laboratories using diverse techniques. Leukapheresis yielded between about 0.85 and 9.5 billion PBMCs per donor. Points the paper makes about the study in general: Estimated clonotype richness was generally larger for naive than for memory subsets. Sampling was restricted to blood, and TCR repertoires in tissues likely differ from the TCR repertoires found in blood. Even with the large sequencing depth, rarefaction of the sorted-subset datasets indicated that sequencing was incomplete. The small number of donors limited the genetic and exposure-history diversity represented. Pairwise subsampling indicated that sequencing depth was expected to affect the degree of clonotype sharing among donors. Across a handful of donors, roughly 5.1% of naive CD4, roughly 3.4% of naive CD8, approximately 2.5% of memory CD4, and 0.4% of memory CD8 clonotypes were shared. Compared with non-shared clonotypes, clonotypes shared by all four sorted-subset donors had higher generation probabilities.

Healthy HIV-negative adults with no recently reported acute infections or vaccinations were included as donors. All donors were Caucasian adults living in Nashville, Tennessee, USA. CD4+ T cells were enriched through magnetic negative selection, after which naive cells were positively selected on CD45RA and the remaining negative fraction served as the memory subset. Blood was collected by leukapheresis, and PBMCs were isolated by Ficoll-Histopaque density gradient centrifugation and then cryopreserved in liquid nitrogen vapor phase. Purity and quantity of every magnetically sorted T cell population were checked by analytical flow cytometry. Each sorted fraction had its genomic DNA isolated and then quantified by UV absorbance on a Nanodrop 2000c. TCR CDR3 regions were amplified from genomic DNA by multiplex PCR using the deep immunoSEQ assay. For each cell subset, the extracted genomic DNA was distributed evenly across all wells of several immunoSEQ 96-well plates, and each plate served as one replicate. For sorted subsets, around 0.2 ug of genomic DNA, equivalent to around 31,000 T cell genomes, went into each replicate PCR. The purified libraries were quantified using a Qubit 3.0 fluorometer, sized with a Bioanalyzer 2100, and then quantified again using the KAPA Library Quantification kit. Each immunoSEQ 96-well plate was sequenced on its own single-read 150-cycle Illumina NextSeq 550 flow cell. Processing in the source paper ran as follows. Because the immunoSEQ output held only junctional sequences and lacked quality scores, the filtering could not match the filtering applied to full-length reads. Sequences were annotated with PyIR, a Python wrapper for IgBLAST v1.9, using IMGT germline references to assign V/J genes and CDR3. Any read was removed if the V/J assignment was weak (E-value above 1e-6), the CDR3 was missing, or the read contained stop codons, out-of-frame junctions, or ambiguous translated residues. V3J clonotypes were defined as sequences sharing the same inferred V gene, J gene, and CDR3 amino acid sequence. The percentage overlap between two repertoires was calculated by dividing the number of shared unique clonotypes by the size of the smaller repertoire. Richness of each repertoire was evaluated using RTK rarefaction, the Chao1 estimator, and Recon v2.1 estimates of unobserved clonotypes. Generation probabilities were computed with OLGA for all TCRbeta clonotypes obtained by the gDNA method from four donors. The source is immuneACCESS, and TCRdb retained only in-frame sequences with V and J called. Part of the clones is not carried over; for the studies checked, unresolved V genes explain less than half of this, and the remainder is unexplained. V and J calls and clone size are given by that table; D and trimming were obtained from the DNA. This sample gives about 610,000 clones in total; 97% of them show up just once. The ten largest clones capture about 0.06% of the sample.

Trimming at the junction amounts to 5 bases on V and 1 base on J, and the germline ends lie 17 bases apart. Spanning cysteine to phenylalanine, the CDR3 consists of 16 amino acids. Solely the CDR3 DNA is kept, with 48 bases framed from the first base. From the germline V gene, CDR1 is SGHTA and CDR2 is FQGNSA. Worth noting for this clone: Its antigen remains unidentified. Nothing much larger sits one base from this clone, and base qualities are not available.

This TCR derives from a woman aged 25-40 years in good health. Sample: naive CD4+ T cells sorted from blood. In light of the paper, this sample's cell subset or site label describes: CD45RA+ positively selected. This chain is built from TRBV7-2 and TRBJ2-5; too little of a D gene remains to name it. The DNA sequence is TGTGCCAGCAGCCTAGAGGTTGGCAGGTCCCAAGAGACCCAGTACTTC. Protein translation: CASSLEVGRSQETQYF.